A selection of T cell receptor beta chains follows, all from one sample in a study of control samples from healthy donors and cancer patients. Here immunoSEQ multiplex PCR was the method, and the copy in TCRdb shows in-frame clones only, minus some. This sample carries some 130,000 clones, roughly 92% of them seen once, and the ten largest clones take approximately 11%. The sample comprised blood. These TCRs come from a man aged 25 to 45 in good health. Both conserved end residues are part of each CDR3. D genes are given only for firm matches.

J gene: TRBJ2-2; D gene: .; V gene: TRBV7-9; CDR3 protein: CASRRGHYNLTGELFF
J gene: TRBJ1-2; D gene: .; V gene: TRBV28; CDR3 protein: CASHQPRTGVYGYTF
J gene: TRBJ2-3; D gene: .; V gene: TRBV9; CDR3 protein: CASSVGRGLDTDTQYF
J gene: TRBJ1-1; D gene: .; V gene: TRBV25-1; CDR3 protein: CASSEHENTEAFF
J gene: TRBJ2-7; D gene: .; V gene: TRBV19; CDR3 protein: CASSSQILFYEQYF
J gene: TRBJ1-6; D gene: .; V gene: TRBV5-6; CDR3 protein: CASRPGPQSHSPLHF
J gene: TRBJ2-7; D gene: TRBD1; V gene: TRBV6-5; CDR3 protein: CATRTGPYEQYF
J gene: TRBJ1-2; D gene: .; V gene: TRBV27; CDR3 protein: CASSFGYGRDDYGYTF
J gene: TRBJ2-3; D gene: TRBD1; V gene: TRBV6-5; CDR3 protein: CASSYGTGGADTQYF
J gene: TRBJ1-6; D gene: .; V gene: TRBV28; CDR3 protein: CASSLRDNSPLHF
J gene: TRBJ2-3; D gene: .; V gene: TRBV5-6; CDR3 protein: CASSVGTSLSTDTQYF
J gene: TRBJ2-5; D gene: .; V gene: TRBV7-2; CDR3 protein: CASSFFGNGETQYF
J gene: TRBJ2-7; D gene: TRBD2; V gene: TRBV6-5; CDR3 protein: CASRGLADFYEQYF
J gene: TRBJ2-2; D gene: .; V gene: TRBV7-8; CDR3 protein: CASSLSWDTGELFF
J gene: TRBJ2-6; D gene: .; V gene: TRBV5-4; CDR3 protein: CASSGSQVSGANVLTF
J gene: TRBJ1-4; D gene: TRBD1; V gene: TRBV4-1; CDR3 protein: CASSQEAPQGVGEKLFF